This T cell receptor (beta chain) was obtained from a study of early T cells in non-severe SARS-CoV-2 infection. Study overall: Sequenced bulk RNA came from whole blood that was unsorted, and chains were unpaired.

This clonotype appeared many times. Its antigen is currently unknown. Germline loops: CDR1 SNHLY, CDR2 FYNNEI. CDR3 length: 14 residues. V lost 5 bases and J lost 5, with 15 bases in between. General study results and limits: Matches to VDJdb favored anti-spike CD8 responses and missed private and CD4 specificities.

Individual cDNA molecules carried attached unique molecular identifiers. From the 5' RACE reads, TCRdb called clonotypes with MiXCR, one entry per CDR3 protein. The sample lists about 62,000 distinct CDR3 sequences, around 9.9% occurring once. This sequence originates from an adult who was a healthcare worker with PCR-confirmed SARS-CoV-2 infection or an uninfected control (not recorded which). The sequenced sample was whole blood. The genes are TRBV2 and TRBJ2-5; possible D gene TRBD2, 5 bases. This CDR3 is CASSQQRPTETQYF. In nucleotides, the CDR3 is TGTGCCAGCAGTCAGCAGCGGCCGACTGAGACCCAGTACTTC.